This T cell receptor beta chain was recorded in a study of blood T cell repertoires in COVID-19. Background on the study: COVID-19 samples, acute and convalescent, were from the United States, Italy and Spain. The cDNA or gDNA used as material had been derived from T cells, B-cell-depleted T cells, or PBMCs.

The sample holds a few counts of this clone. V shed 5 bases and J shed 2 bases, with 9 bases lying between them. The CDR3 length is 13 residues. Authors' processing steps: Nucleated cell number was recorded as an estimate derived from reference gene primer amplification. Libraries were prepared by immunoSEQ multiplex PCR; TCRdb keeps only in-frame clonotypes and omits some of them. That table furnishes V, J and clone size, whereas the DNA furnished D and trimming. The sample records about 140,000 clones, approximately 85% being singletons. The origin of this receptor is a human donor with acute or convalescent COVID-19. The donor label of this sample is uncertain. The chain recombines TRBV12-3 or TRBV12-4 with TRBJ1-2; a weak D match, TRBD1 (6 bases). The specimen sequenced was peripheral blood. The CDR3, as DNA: TGTGCCAGCAGTACAACAGGGAACTATGGCTACACCTTC. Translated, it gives CASSTTGNYGYTF.